The 27 T cell receptor beta chains below were found in one sample sequenced in a study of cytomegalovirus exposure and HLA in healthy donors. PCR amplification relied on 60 Vbeta primers (plus 13 Jbeta primers). Here immunoSEQ multiplex PCR was the method, and the copy in TCRdb shows in-frame clones only, minus some. The sample has 150,000 to 200,000 clones, approximately 72% seen once. Sequencing was performed on PBMCs. Receptor source: a human donor in good health.

This CDR3 reads CASSLAEDSAGRYGYTF. CDR3 sequence (DNA): TGTGCCAGCTCCCTCGCGGAAGATAGTGCAGGGCGCTATGGCTACACCTTC. The chain employs TRBV18 and TRBJ1-2; possibly TRBD1 for D (5 bases). The CDR3 consists of 17 residues. Trimming removed 6 bases from V and 4 bases from J, with 24 bases in between. Germline assignment: CDR1 KGHSH and CDR2 LQKENI.

V gene TRBV6-6 combines with J gene TRBJ1-6; 9 bases agree with TRBD1. Germline V gene sequence: CDR1 MNHNY, CDR2 SVGAGI (reference sequence). The CDR3 has 15 amino acids. V lost 2 bases, J lost 8 bases, and 4 bases stayed unmatched. CDR3 sequence: CASSYRDRVDSPLHF. CDR3 bases: TGTGCCAGCAGTTACCGGGACAGGGTGGATTCACCCCTCCACTTT.

This clone was detected once. The genes are TRBV7-8 and TRBJ1-1; no reliable D call. The CDR3 length is 12 residues. The V end lost 3 bases, the J end lost 4 bases, and 6 bases lay between the germline ends. CDR1 and CDR2 (germline): SGHVS, FQNEAQ. As DNA, the CDR3 is TGTGCCAGCAGCTTCTACGGCACTGAAGCTTTCTTT. As protein: CASSFYGTEAFF.

The chain links TRBV6-5 to TRBJ2-1; 9 bases agree with TRBD2. This CDR3 has 14 residues. Germline CDR1 reads MNHEY; CDR2 reads SVGAGI. J lost 11 bases, V lost 2 bases, and 7 bases had no gene match. The CDR3 DNA sequence: TGTGCCAGCAGTTACGGGGCGGGGGGGTTGAAGCAGTTCTTC. The encoded protein is CASSYGAGGLKQFF.

The chain carries TRBV11-3 and TRBJ1-1, with D possibly being TRBD1 (5 bases). Per the germline V gene, CDR1 is SGHNT and CDR2 is YENEEA. There are 15 residues in the CDR3. Between the trimmed V and J ends, which lost 0 bases and 1 base, there was a span of 9 bases. For the CDR3, the DNA is TGTGCCAGCAGCTTAGACCTGACAGAGAACACTGAAGCTTTCTTT. It encodes CASSLDLTENTEAFF.

The chain recombines TRBV9 with TRBJ1-6, with TRBD1 as a possible D gene (6 bases). There are 12 residues in the CDR3. The V gene's germline CDR1 is SGDLS and CDR2 YYNGEE. V was trimmed by 3 bases and J by 11 bases, leaving 9 bases between them. CDR3 residues: CASSAQGPPLHF. The CDR3 DNA is TGTGCCAGCAGCGCGCAGGGGCCACCCCTCCACTTT. The complete variable domain, with remaining parts taken from reference TRBV9 and TRBJ1-6, reads DSGVTQTPKHLITATGQRVTLRCSPRSGDLSVYWYQQSLDQGLQFLIQYYNGEERAKGNILERFSAQQFPDLHSELNLSSLELGDSALYFCASSAQGPPLHFGNGTRLTVT.

The chain carries TRBV9 and TRBJ1-1, with TRBD1 identical over 7 bases. CDR3 size: 16 residues. Unmatched junction bases numbered 9, after V lost 3 bases and J lost 1 base. Germline V CDR1 and CDR2: SGDLS, YYNGEE. The chain's CDR3 is CASSAYPGQPNTEAFF. CDR3 nucleotides: TGTGCCAGCAGCGCTTACCCGGGACAGCCGAACACTGAAGCTTTCTTT.

This clone has only one observation. The V and J genes are TRBV19 and TRBJ1-5; 7 bases align to TRBD1. Germline CDR1 LNHDA, CDR2 SQIVND (reference sequence). The CDR3 spans 13 residues. V was clipped by 10 bases and J by 5 bases; unmatched bases: 8. Here the CDR3 reads CATSGQRYQPQHF. DNA of the CDR3: TGTGCCACTTCGGGACAGCGCTATCAGCCCCAGCATTTT.

This rearrangement joins TRBV18 to TRBJ1-6; possible D gene TRBD1, 5 bases. The CDR3 length is 13 residues. Per the germline V gene, CDR1 is KGHSH and CDR2 is LQKENI. Trimming removed 2 bases at V and 16 bases at J, with 15 bases between. CDR3 bases: TGTGCCAGCTCACCAAGAGACAGTTCACATCTCCACTTT. Protein product: CASSPRDSSHLHF.

V is TRBV9 and J is TRBJ2-5; D ambiguous. Matching the DNA end better, TRBJ2-7 makes the J call doubtful. Germline V lookup: CDR1 SGDLS, CDR2 YYNGEE. There are 14 residues in the CDR3. The CDR3 DNA reads as TGTGCCAGCATCCGCAGGAAAACCTCCTACGAGCAGTACTTC. Protein product: CASIRRKTSYEQYF.

This chain links TRBV6-5 with TRBJ1-2, with a possible D match to TRBD1 (5 bases). Per the germline V gene, CDR1 is MNHEY and CDR2 is SVGAGI. CDR3 length: 14 residues. Trimming took 7 bases from V and 4 from J, leaving 16 bases between them. CDR3 sequence reads: CASTPGRGPYGYTF. The CDR3 DNA reads as TGTGCCAGCACCCCAGGGCGCGGCCCCTATGGCTACACCTTC.

V is TRBV27 and J is TRBJ1-1, with 7 bases that match TRBD1. V lost 3 bases and J lost 11; bases outside the gene matches: 15. Per germline, CDR1 MNHEY and CDR2 SMNVEV (reference sequence). This CDR3 region has 15 residues. The CDR3 sequence: CASSFHGLDRSVAFF. The CDR3 DNA reads as TGTGCCAGCAGTTTTCACGGTTTGGACAGGTCCGTTGCTTTCTTT.

The chain uses TRBV2 and TRBJ2-5; D may be TRBD2 (6 bases). Germline assignment: CDR1 SNHLY and CDR2 FYNNEI. The CDR3 has 11 residues. Written as DNA, the CDR3 is TGTGTATATAGGAGGGGAGAGACCCAGTACTTC. Residues: CVYRRGETQYF. The whole variable domain, remainder taken from reference TRBV2 and TRBJ2-5, is EPEVTQTPSHQVTQMGQEVILRCVPISNHLYFYWYRQILGQKVEFLVSFYNNEISEKSEIFDDQFSVERPDGSNFTLKIRSTKLEDSAMYFCVYRRGETQYFGPGTRLLVL.

This rearrangement joins TRBV6-7 to TRBJ1-2, with D unclear. TRBV6-7 is annotated as an ORF whose role is uncertain. Trimming took 2 bases from V and 4 from J, leaving 11 bases between them. CDR3 length: 14 residues. CDR3 DNA: TGTGCCAGCAGTTACATCTGGAGTGGCTATGGCTACACCTTC. Translated: CASSYIWSGYGYTF.

The chain links TRBV30 to TRBJ1-2; TRBD1 matches 7 bases. Germline CDR1 reads GTSNPN; CDR2 reads SVGIG (reference sequence). The ends lost 2 bases at V and 7 bases at J; junction bases unmatched: 13. The CDR3 runs to 15 residues. The CDR3 loop is CAWSTRRGGAGGYTF. CDR3 DNA: TGTGCCTGGAGTACCAGACGAGGGGGCGCGGGTGGCTACACCTTC.

This rearrangement joins TRBV15 to TRBJ1-5; 8 bases fit TRBD1. The V segment lost 1 base and the J segment 4 bases; nucleotides outside the gene matches: 9. Germline-derived CDR1 and CDR2 are LNHNV and YYDKDF (reference sequence). The CDR3 covers 17 residues. Here the CDR3 reads CATSRGGQGARNQPQHF. For the CDR3, the DNA is TGTGCCACCAGCAGAGGTGGGCAGGGGGCCCGAAATCAGCCCCAGCATTTT.

The genes are TRBV10-3 and TRBJ2-4; 7 nucleotides match TRBD2. Losses at the gene ends were 3 bases for V and 6 bases for J; bases not matched to a gene: 2. CDR1 is ENHRY and CDR2 is SYGVKD in the germline V gene. The CDR3 runs to 13 residues. CDR3 in amino acids: CAISDGGGNIQYF. The CDR3 DNA follows: TGTGCCATCAGTGATGGGGGGGGAAACATTCAGTACTTC.

The rearrangement joins TRBV7-2 to TRBJ2-2; D uncertain. CDR1 is SGHTA, CDR2 FQGNSA, per germline. This CDR3 comprises 13 residues. V dropped 4 bases and J dropped 3 bases, with 6 bases sitting between them. The chain's CDR3 is CASSSQYTGELFF. The CDR3 DNA sequence: TGTGCCAGCAGCTCCCAGTACACCGGGGAGCTGTTTTTT.

V and J are TRBV5-8 and TRBJ1-5; 8 bases are a match to TRBD1. Germline values: CDR1 SGHTS, CDR2 YDEGEE. The CDR3 totals 15 residues. J gave up 0 bases and V 7 bases, and 6 bases lay outside the gene matches. As DNA, the CDR3 is TGTGCCAGCCGCCAGGGGGCCCTTAGCAATCAGCCCCAGCATTTT. Protein product: CASRQGALSNQPQHF.

The chain is built from TRBV10-3 and TRBJ1-2, with D possibly being TRBD1 (5 bases). CDR3 length: 13 amino acids. CDR1 is ENHRY and CDR2 is SYGVKD in the germline V gene. Trimming took 3 bases from V and 1 from J, leaving 6 bases between them. For the CDR3, the DNA is TGTGCCATCAGTGACGACAGTAACTATGGCTACACCTTC. Translating gives CAISDDSNYGYTF.

The gene calls are TRBV28 and TRBJ1-1; the D is unclear. Germline lookup yields CDR1 MDHEN and CDR2 SYDVKM. This CDR3 has 12 amino acids. V was cut by 6 bases and J by 6 bases, with 11 bases left in between. CDR3 sequence reads: CASRLQASEAFF. The CDR3 DNA reads TGTGCCAGCAGGTTACAAGCTTCTGAAGCTTTCTTT. Based on the CDR3 plus reference TRBV28 and TRBJ1-1, the full variable domain is DVKVTQSSRYLVKRTGEKVFLECVQDMDHENMFWYRQDPGLGLRLIYFSYDVKMKEKGDIPEGYSVSREKKERFSLILESASTNQTSMYLCASRLQASEAFFGQGTRLTVV.

V is TRBV5-8 and J is TRBJ1-2, with D uncertain. This CDR3 spans 15 amino acids. V lost 0 bases to trimming and J lost 3 bases, with 12 bases between them. Germline CDR1 SGHTS, CDR2 YDEGEE. The CDR3 loop reads CASSLGQGSHYGYTF. DNA of the CDR3: TGTGCCAGCAGCTTGGGTCAAGGGAGTCACTATGGCTACACCTTC.

As for this clone: One junction end disagrees with the germline gene, perhaps due to a read error. V is TRBV7-9 and J is TRBJ1-1; no clear D. CDR3 length equals 13 residues. Germline CDR1 and CDR2: SEHNR and FQNEAQ (reference sequence). CDR3 amino acids: CSSSSTVATEAFF. The CDR3 DNA reads TGTTCCAGCAGCTCCACAGTTGCTACTGAAGCTTTCTTT.

This clone was seen just once. This sequence joins TRBV6-5 and TRBJ2-6, with D unclear. The V and J ends lost 3 bases and 2 bases respectively, with 11 bases between them. The length of the CDR3 is 16 residues. Germline V gives CDR1 MNHEY, CDR2 SVGAGI. For the CDR3, the DNA is TGTGCCAGCAGTTATTCACCCTATCCTGGGGCCAACGTCCTGACTTTC. It is translated as CASSYSPYPGANVLTF.

The chain has TRBV7-2 and TRBJ2-1, with 8 positions matching TRBD1. Trimming cost V 5 bases and J 6 bases; bases outside gene matches: 9. Germline V gives CDR1 SGHTA, CDR2 FQGNSA. The CDR3 consists of 15 residues. CDR3 bases: TGTGCCAGCAGCACCGGACAGGGAGGATTCAATGAGCAGTTCTTC. Translating gives CASSTGQGGFNEQFF. Complete variable domain (other parts from reference TRBV7-2 and TRBJ2-1): GAGVSQSPSNKVTEKGKDVELRCDPISGHTALYWYRQSLGQGLEFLIYFQGNSAPDKSGLPSDRFSAERTGGSVSTLTIQRTQQEDSAVYLCASSTGQGGFNEQFFGPGTRLTVL.

The chain is built from TRBV5-1 and TRBJ1-1, with TRBD1 identical over 8 bases. This CDR3 contains 14 residues. The junction had 6 bases not matched to a gene; V was cut back by 5 bases and J by 3 bases. Germline V gene data show CDR1 as SGHRS and CDR2 as YFSETQ. The CDR3 region is CASSPGGWDTEAFF. In DNA form, the CDR3 reads TGCGCCAGCAGTCCAGGGGGCTGGGACACTGAAGCTTTCTTT.

The chain uses TRBV30 and TRBJ1-3; perhaps TRBD1 as D (6 bases). The V gene's germline CDR1 is GTSNPN and CDR2 SVGIG (reference sequence). The CDR3 is 13 amino acids. V was trimmed by 2 bases and J by 6 bases, leaving 11 bases between them. CDR3 sequence reads: CAWSTGIENTIYF. The CDR3 DNA reads as TGTGCCTGGAGTACAGGGATAGAAAACACCATATATTTT.